In this sample, the clone carrying this T cell receptor (beta chain) turned up a few times. Antigen unknown. This record belongs to a study of cytomegalovirus exposure and HLA in healthy donors. General study points: TCR beta chains associated with HLA were, in a later analysis, more clonally expanded than equally common others. Cytomegalovirus status, reportedly, was diagnosed with high specificity and sensitivity by the classifier. As a later analysis revealed, the rate of TCR association differed by HLA locus, with DRB1 most and HLA-C fewest. An analysis that came later showed most CMV-associated TCR beta chains appearing HLA-restricted.

Researchers ran the PCR with 60 Vbeta and 13 Jbeta primers. Some clones are missing from TCRdb's copy, which holds only in-frame ones; the method was immunoSEQ multiplex PCR. The top ten clones hold approximately 0.63% of a sample with 210,000 or so clones, around 80% of them seen once. The CDR3 length is 13 residues. V dropped 8 bases and J dropped 1; count of bases not matched to a gene: 3. This TCR was recovered from a man between 18 and 29 years old in good health and CMV-seronegative. The source material was PBMCs. The chain joins TRBV23-1 to TRBJ1-2, with 8 bases matching TRBD1. TRBV23-1 is an ORF, with its function uncertain. CDR3 amino acids: CASQGADNYGYTF. For the CDR3, the DNA is TGCGCCAGCCAGGGGGCCGATAACTATGGCTACACCTTC.